This T cell receptor (beta chain) stems from a study of neurological immune-mediated disorders. Regarding the study as a whole: The most TCR clonal expansion was seen in HTLV-1-associated myelopathy, whereas the least was seen in multiple sclerosis, below the level in healthy controls.

5'RACE employing 10-nucleotide random UMIs yielded the cDNA. In TCRdb, the 5' RACE reads were re-called with MiXCR into one record per CDR3 protein. The table has 25,000 to 35,000 distinct CDR3 sequences, about 4.8% seen once; the top ten hold 23%. In Maryland, USA, blood bank volunteers were the healthy controls. For the unsorted libraries, 2 million PBMCs stored at -80 C served as input. This clonotype has a count of ten or more. Its cognate antigen is unknown. The J segment lost 0 bases and the V segment lost 2 bases, leaving 6 bases of the junction unmatched. In germline, CDR1 is SQVTM, CDR2 ANQGSEA. The CDR3 is 15 residues long.

The chain carries TRBV29-1 and TRBJ1-1; 7 bases fit TRBD1. The sequencing input was PBMCs. This receptor was obtained from a man between 18 and 35 years old in good health. The CDR3 here is CSVEKGQTLNTEAFF. CDR3 in DNA: TGCAGCGTTGAAAAGGGACAGACCCTGAACACTGAAGCTTTCTTT.